The 21 T cell receptor beta chains reported below all come from one sample, sequenced in a study of shared T cell receptors in the human thymus. Assay used: immunoSEQ multiplex PCR; TCRdb lists only in-frame clones, some missing. The sample carries some 700,000 clones, 85% to 90% recorded once. The sample was also linked to a second study, of human thymus T cells.

The sequenced sample was thymocytes. The receptors were gathered from a boy in the first two years of life with a congenital heart defect.

The chain links TRBV9 to TRBJ1-5; D might be TRBD1 (6 bases). Looked up from germline, CDR1 is SGDLS and CDR2 is YYNGEE. The CDR3 totals 15 residues. Trimming cost V 0 bases and J 0 bases, with 7 bases left between them. CDR3 protein: CASSVEGGSNQPQHF. The CDR3, as DNA: TGTGCCAGCAGCGTAGAAGGGGGTAGCAATCAGCCCCAGCATTTT.

The rearrangement uses TRBV5-4 and TRBJ2-3; D is uncertain. Germline assignment: CDR1 SGHNT and CDR2 YYREEE (reference sequence). The germline V and J ends were trimmed by 0 bases and 2 bases, with 13 bases remaining between them. This CDR3 contains 16 residues. This CDR3 reads CASSLEAKRHTDTQYF. CDR3 sequence (DNA): TGTGCCAGCAGCTTGGAGGCGAAGCGCCACACAGATACGCAGTATTTT.

The V gene is TRBV28, the J gene TRBJ2-7; possibly TRBD2 for D (7 bases). The CDR3 runs to 13 residues. V was clipped by 11 bases and J by 4 bases, with 18 bases between them. The germline CDR1 and CDR2 sequences are MDHEN and SYDVKM. The CDR3 sequence is CAVRRGGGYEQYF. As DNA, the CDR3 is TGTGCCGTCCGTCGAGGGGGGGGATACGAGCAGTACTTC. Full variable domain (missing parts from reference TRBV28 and TRBJ2-7): DVKVTQSSRYLVKRTGEKVFLECVQDMDHENMFWYRQDPGLGLRLIYFSYDVKMKEKGDIPEGYSVSREKKERFSLILESASTNQTSMYLCAVRRGGGYEQYFGPGTRLTVT.

The chain has TRBV9 and TRBJ2-4, with a weak D call TRBD2 (6 bases). There are 18 residues in the CDR3. Trimming took 0 bases from V and 4 from J, leaving 20 bases between them. Germline V gene lookup returns CDR1 SGDLS and CDR2 YYNGEE. CDR3 in amino acids: CASSVGGVGPLRKNIQYF. The CDR3 bases are TGTGCCAGCAGCGTAGGGGGGGTGGGGCCCCTCCGGAAAAACATTCAGTACTTC.

The rearrangement uses TRBV27 and TRBJ2-5; D ambiguous. The DNA matches TRBJ2-7 better at its end, which makes the J call doubtful. In germline, CDR1 is MNHEY, CDR2 SMNVEV (reference sequence). There are 14 residues in the CDR3. CDR3 sequence reads: CASSLSPVTYEQYF. In DNA, the CDR3 is TGTGCCAGCAGTTTATCACCCGTAACCTACGAGCAGTACTTC.

The rearrangement links TRBV28 to TRBJ2-3; D not resolved. The CDR3 runs to 13 residues. Trimming shortened V by 6 bases and J by 4 bases, and 11 bases separated the two germline ends. The germline gives CDR1 MDHEN, CDR2 SYDVKM. CDR3 DNA: TGTGCCAGCAGCTTAACGCGCGCAGATACGCAGTATTTT. Its protein product is CASSLTRADTQYF.

The rearrangement joins TRBV30 to TRBJ1-5; D unclear. CDR1 GTSNPN and CDR2 SVGIG come from the germline V gene (reference sequence). V lost 0 bases and J lost 2, with 11 bases in between. The CDR3 has 15 amino acids. The CDR3 DNA sequence: TGTGCCTGGAGTGTACCCCCCGGGGGCAATCAGCCCCAGCATTTT. Translated: CAWSVPPGGNQPQHF.

This chain connects TRBV28 to TRBJ2-7; TRBD1 is a possible D gene (6 bases). The germline V gene encodes CDR1 MDHEN and CDR2 SYDVKM. CDR3 length: 13 amino acids. The V end lost 3 bases, the J end lost 9 bases, and 15 bases lay between the germline ends. DNA for the CDR3: TGTGCCAGCAGTTTTTCAGGGGCTCCTGTGCAGTACTTC. This translates into CASSFSGAPVQYF. Supplemented by reference TRBV28 and TRBJ2-7, the full variable domain reads DVKVTQSSRYLVKRTGEKVFLECVQDMDHENMFWYRQDPGLGLRLIYFSYDVKMKEKGDIPEGYSVSREKKERFSLILESASTNQTSMYLCASSFSGAPVQYFGPGTRLTVT.

This clone came up once. The rearrangement links TRBV6-5 to TRBJ2-1; 8 nucleotides line up with TRBD1. The junction had 3 bases not matched to a gene; V was cut back by 0 bases and J by 5 bases. The CDR3 covers 15 residues. CDR1 and CDR2 (germline): MNHEY, SVGAGI. The CDR3 sequence is CASSYSGTGHNEQFF. Here the CDR3 DNA reads TGTGCCAGCAGTTACTCAGGGACAGGTCACAATGAGCAGTTCTTC.

The V call is TRBV27, the J call TRBJ2-1, with D possibly matching TRBD1 (5 bases). V gave up 6 bases and J gave up 8 bases, with 8 bases separating them. CDR1 is MNHEY and CDR2 is SMNVEV in the germline V gene (reference sequence). The CDR3 has 11 amino acids. CDR3 protein: CASSSGHEQFF. The CDR3 DNA reads TGTGCCAGCAGCTCAGGGCATGAGCAGTTCTTC.

The gene calls are TRBV5-1 and TRBJ2-7; 8 nucleotides align to TRBD1. In germline, CDR1 is SGHRS, CDR2 YFSETQ. CDR3 length equals 15 residues. V dropped 4 bases and J dropped 2; count of bases not matched to a gene: 8. CDR3 sequence (DNA): TGCGCCAGCAGCGCCCCCGGGACAGGCCCCTACGAGCAGTACTTC. Its protein is CASSAPGTGPYEQYF.

The V gene is TRBV27, the J gene TRBJ1-1; TRBD1 matches 8 bases. Germline CDR1 and CDR2: MNHEY and SMNVEV (reference sequence). J lost 3 bases, V lost 6 bases, and 6 bases had no gene match. This CDR3 comprises 14 residues. CDR3 DNA: TGTGCCAGCAGGGACAGGGTGGATGACACTGAAGCTTTCTTT. It specifies CASRDRVDDTEAFF.

V usage is TRBV6-1 and J usage is TRBJ2-2, with 10 bases fitting TRBD1. V was clipped by 6 bases and J by 5 bases; unmatched bases: 6. The CDR3 is 15 residues long. CDR1 is MNHNS and CDR2 is SASEGT in the germline V gene. The CDR3 here is CASRGGQGETGELFF. The CDR3, as DNA: TGTGCCAGCAGGGGCGGACAGGGGGAAACCGGGGAGCTGTTTTTT.

The J gene is TRBJ2-1, the V gene TRBV5-4; 15 positions match TRBD2. The germline gives CDR1 SGHNT, CDR2 YYREEE (reference sequence). V was clipped by 4 bases and J by 0 bases; unmatched bases: 8. The CDR3 has 19 residues. For the CDR3, the DNA is TGTGCCAGCAGCGGGGGACTAGCGGGAGGTCACAGCTCCTACAATGAGCAGTTCTTC. Translated: CASSGGLAGGHSSYNEQFF.

The J gene is TRBJ2-3, the V gene TRBV14, with 7 bases fitting TRBD2. This CDR3 is 14 amino acids long. The junction had 4 bases not matched to a gene; V was cut back by 1 base and J by 6 bases. Germline values: CDR1 SGHDN, CDR2 FVKESK. The CDR3 protein is CASSQAAGEDTQYF. CDR3 in DNA: TGTGCCAGCAGCCAAGCCGCGGGAGAGGATACGCAGTATTTT.

This chain connects TRBV2 to TRBJ1-2; 7 bases are a match to TRBD1. Looked up from germline, CDR1 is SNHLY and CDR2 is FYNNEI. This CDR3 contains 14 residues. The junction had 11 bases not matched to a gene; V was cut back by 6 bases and J by 7 bases. CDR3 sequence reads: CASSSMTGRRGYTF. CDR3 nucleotide sequence: TGTGCCAGCAGCTCTATGACAGGGCGACGTGGCTACACCTTC.

This clone was observed once. The chain has TRBV14 and TRBJ2-7; weak D call: TRBD2 (7 bases). There are 18 residues in the CDR3. The germline V gene has CDR1 SGHDN and CDR2 FVKESK. Trimming took off 5 bases at V and 2 bases at J, with 25 bases between the two ends. The CDR3 spells CASSSKGGGSTPTYEQYF. The DNA of the CDR3 is TGTGCCAGCAGCTCTAAAGGGGGGGGATCAACTCCAACCTACGAGCAGTACTTC.

This clone showed up just once. The chain has TRBV7-2 and TRBJ1-1; TRBD1 aligns across 7 bases. CDR1 is SGHTA, CDR2 FQGNSA, per germline. Losses at the gene ends were 3 bases for V and 1 base for J; bases not matched to a gene: 8. The CDR3 extends over 16 amino acids. The DNA of the CDR3 is TGTGCCAGCAGCTTCAACGCCGGACAGGAGAACACTGAAGCTTTCTTT. Translation: CASSFNAGQENTEAFF.

The gene calls are TRBV18 and TRBJ1-1, with 7 bases matching TRBD1. The CDR3 is 15 residues long. Germline CDR1 reads KGHSH; CDR2 reads LQKENI. The J segment lost 1 base and the V segment lost 5 bases, leaving 7 bases of the junction unmatched. CDR3 sequence reads: CASSTNPGGNTEAFF. CDR3 bases: TGTGCCAGCTCAACGAATCCAGGGGGGAACACTGAAGCTTTCTTT.

The chain couples TRBV6-5 to TRBJ2-3, with D perhaps TRBD1 (5 bases). The V end lost 0 bases, the J end lost 4 bases, and 14 bases lay between the germline ends. The CDR3 has 16 amino acids. Germline V gives CDR1 MNHEY, CDR2 SVGAGI. CDR3 bases: TGTGCCAGCAGTTACTCGTCCAGGGTTGGGTCAGATACGCAGTATTTT. This translates into CASSYSSRVGSDTQYF.

This clone occurred once. The chain has TRBV19 and TRBJ1-5; D gene ambiguous. V was clipped by 3 bases and J by 0 bases, with 15 bases between them. The CDR3 covers 17 residues. CDR1 is LNHDA and CDR2 is SQIVND in the germline V gene (reference sequence). Here the CDR3 reads CASSIEPGPYSNQPQHF. CDR3 in DNA: TGTGCCAGTAGTATTGAACCGGGTCCGTATAGCAATCAGCCCCAGCATTTT.